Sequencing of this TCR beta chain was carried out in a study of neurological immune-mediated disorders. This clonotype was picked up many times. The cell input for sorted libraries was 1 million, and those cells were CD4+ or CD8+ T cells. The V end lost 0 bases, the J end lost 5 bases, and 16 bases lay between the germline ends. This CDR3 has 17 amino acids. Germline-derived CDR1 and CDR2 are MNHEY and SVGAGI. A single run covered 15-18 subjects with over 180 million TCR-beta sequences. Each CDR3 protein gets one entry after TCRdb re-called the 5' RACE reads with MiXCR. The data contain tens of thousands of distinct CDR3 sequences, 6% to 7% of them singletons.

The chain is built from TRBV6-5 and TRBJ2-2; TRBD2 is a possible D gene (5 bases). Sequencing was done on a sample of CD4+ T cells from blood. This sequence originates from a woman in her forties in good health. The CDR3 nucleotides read TGTGCCAGCAGTTACTCGAGTCGAGGCAGCGGAACCGGGGAGCTGTTTTTT. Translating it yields CASSYSSRGSGTGELFF.